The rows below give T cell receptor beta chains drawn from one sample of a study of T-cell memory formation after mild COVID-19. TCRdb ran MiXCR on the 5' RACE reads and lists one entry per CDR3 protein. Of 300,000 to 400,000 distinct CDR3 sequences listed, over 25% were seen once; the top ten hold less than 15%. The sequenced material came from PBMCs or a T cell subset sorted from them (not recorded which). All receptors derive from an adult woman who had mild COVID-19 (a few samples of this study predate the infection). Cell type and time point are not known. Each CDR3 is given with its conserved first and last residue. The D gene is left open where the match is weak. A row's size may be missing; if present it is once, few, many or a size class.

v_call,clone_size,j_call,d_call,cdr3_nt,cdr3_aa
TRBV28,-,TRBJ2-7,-,TGTGCCAGCAGTTCCTCCTCCTGGACAGACGAGGGGAATGGGTACGAGCAGTACTTC,CASSSSSWTDEGNGYEQYF
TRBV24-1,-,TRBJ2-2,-,TGTGCCACCAGTGCACCGGGCACCGGGGAGCTGTTTTTT,CATSAPGTGELFF
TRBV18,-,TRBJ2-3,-,TGTGCCAGCTCACCCACTGTTGGGGGCGCAGATACGCAGTATTTT,CASSPTVGGADTQYF
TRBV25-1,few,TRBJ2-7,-,TGTGCCAGCAGAGGACAGGGAGGGGTCAACGAGCAGTACTTC,CASRGQGGVNEQYF
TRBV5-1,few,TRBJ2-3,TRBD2,TGCGCCAGCAGCTTCAGCAGCGGGACGAGCACAGATACGCAGTATTTT,CASSFSSGTSTDTQYF
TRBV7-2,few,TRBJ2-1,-,TGTGCCAGCAGCTCTCGCGAGGGACCTTACAATGAGCAGTTCTTC,CASSSREGPYNEQFF
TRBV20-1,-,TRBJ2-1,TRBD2,TGCAGTGCTAGACCCCAGCGGGAGTGGTACAATGAGCAGTTCTTC,CSARPQREWYNEQFF
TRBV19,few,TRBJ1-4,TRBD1,TGTGCCAGTAGTACCGGACAGGGGATATTGGGACTGTTTTTT,CASSTGQGILGLFF
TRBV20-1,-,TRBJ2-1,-,TGCAGTGCTGCAGGGGAAGTTTACAATGAGCAGTTCTTC,CSAAGEVYNEQFF
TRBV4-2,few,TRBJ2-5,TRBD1,TGTGCCAGCAGCCAAGACAGGGGGCAAGAGACCCAGTACTTC,CASSQDRGQETQYF
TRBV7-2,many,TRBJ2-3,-,TGTGCCAGCAGCTCCGGTGGGGGCACAGATACGCAGTATTTT,CASSSGGGTDTQYF
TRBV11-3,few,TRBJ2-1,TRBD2,TGTGCCAGCAGCTTAGGGGGACTAGCGGGGTACAATGAGCAGTTCTTC,CASSLGGLAGYNEQFF
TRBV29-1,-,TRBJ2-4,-,TGCAGCGCCACGGTGGGTATGTGGGACATTCAGTACTTC,CSATVGMWDIQYF
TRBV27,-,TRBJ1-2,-,TGTGCCACCTATACAGGGATACGTGGCTACACCTTC,CATYTGIRGYTF
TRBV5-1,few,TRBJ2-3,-,TGCGCCAGCAGCCCCAGCACCAGATCGGCGACAGAGACGCAGTATTTT,CASSPSTRSATETQYF
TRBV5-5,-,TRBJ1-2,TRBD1,TGTGCCAGCAGCTTTGAGACAGGGGCGATCTATGGCTACACCTTC,CASSFETGAIYGYTF
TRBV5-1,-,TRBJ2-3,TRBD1,TGCGCCAGCAGCCACGGGACAGGCACAGATACGCAGTATTTT,CASSHGTGTDTQYF
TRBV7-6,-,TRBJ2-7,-,TGTGCCAGCAGCTTAAACCCGCCACGGGAGCAGTACTTC,CASSLNPPREQYF
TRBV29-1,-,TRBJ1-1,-,TGCAGCGTAGAGGACTTGAACACTGAAGCTTTCTTT,CSVEDLNTEAFF
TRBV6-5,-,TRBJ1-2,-,TGTGCCAGCAGTTACAGCCCCCTCTATGGCTACACCTTC,CASSYSPLYGYTF
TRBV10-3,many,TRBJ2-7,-,TGTGCCATCAGTGGTGGAGGGGGACAGAACTACGAGCAGTACTTC,CAISGGGGQNYEQYF
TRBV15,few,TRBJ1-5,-,TGTGCCACCAGCAGAGCAGGGCTGGCTCAGCCCCAGCATTTT,CATSRAGLAQPQHF
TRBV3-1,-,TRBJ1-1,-,TGTGCCAGCAGCCAAGATCTGGTCAGGGACGGGGACACTGAAGCTTTCTTT,CASSQDLVRDGDTEAFF
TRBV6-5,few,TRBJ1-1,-,TGTGCCAGCGGGGCGGGGGGAACTGAAGCTTTCTTT,CASGAGGTEAFF
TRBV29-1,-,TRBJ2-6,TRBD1,TGCAGCGTTGCGGGACAGGTCCGCTCTGGGGCCAACGTCCTGACTTTC,CSVAGQVRSGANVLTF
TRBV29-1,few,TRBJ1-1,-,TGCAGCGTTGGGGGCACTGAAGCTTTCTTT,CSVGGTEAFF
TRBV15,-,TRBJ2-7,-,TGTGCCACCAGCAGGGGAGTTGAATCGTTTTACGAGCAGTACTTC,CATSRGVESFYEQYF
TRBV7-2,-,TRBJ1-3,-,TGTGCCAGCAGCTTAGGGAGCTCTGGAAACACCATATATTTT,CASSLGSSGNTIYF
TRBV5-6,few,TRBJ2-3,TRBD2,TGTGCCAGCAGCCCCGGTCTACGGACTAGCGGGACGTGGAGCACAGATACGCAGTATTTT,CASSPGLRTSGTWSTDTQYF
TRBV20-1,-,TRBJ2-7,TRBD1,TGCAGTGCGAACTCCCCGGACAGGGCGTCCTACGAGCAGTACTTC,CSANSPDRASYEQYF
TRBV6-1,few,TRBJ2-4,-,TGTGCCAGCAGTGAAGCTCTAGGCCTTCAGTACTTC,CASSEALGLQYF
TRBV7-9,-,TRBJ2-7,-,TGTGCCAGCAGCTGGTCCCTGCGACCAGAGGATGAGTACTTC,CASSWSLRPEDEYF
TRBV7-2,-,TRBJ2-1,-,TGTGCCAGCAGCTTTAGGAGGGAGCTATCCGATGAGCAGTTCTTC,CASSFRRELSDEQFF
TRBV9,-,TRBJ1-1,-,TGTGCCAGCAGCGTAAGAGGAGACCACACTGAAGCTTTCTTT,CASSVRGDHTEAFF
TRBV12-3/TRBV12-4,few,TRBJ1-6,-,TGTGCCAGCAGTATCGGGACACCCCTTCTGAATTCACCCCTCCACTTT,CASSIGTPLLNSPLHF
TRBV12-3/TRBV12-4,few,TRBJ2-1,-,TGTGCCAGCAGTCCAGGACCCAACATCCACAATGAGCAGTTCTTC,CASSPGPNIHNEQFF
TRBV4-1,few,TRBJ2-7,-,TGCGCCAGCAGCCTTCAGGGAACAGGCTTCTCTTACGAGCAGTACTTC,CASSLQGTGFSYEQYF
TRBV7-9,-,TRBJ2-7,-,TGTGCCAGCAGCCCAGGCGGGGCCGGGAAGTACTTC,CASSPGGAGKYF
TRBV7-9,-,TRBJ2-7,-,TGTGCCAGCAGCTTAGCGGCAGGGACGACCTACGAGCAGTACTTC,CASSLAAGTTYEQYF
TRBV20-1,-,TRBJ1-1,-,TGCAGTGCTAGGTCTACAGGGATCAACACTGAAGCTTTCTTT,CSARSTGINTEAFF
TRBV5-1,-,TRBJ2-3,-,TGCGCCAGCAGCTTGGTAGCGCCGAGCGGCCCAGATACGCAGTATTTT,CASSLVAPSGPDTQYF
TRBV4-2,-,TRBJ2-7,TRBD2,TGTGCCAGCAGCCAAGTCCGCCTAGCGGCTGTTAACTACGAGCAGTACTTC,CASSQVRLAAVNYEQYF
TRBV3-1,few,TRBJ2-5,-,TGTGCCAGCAGCCAAGGTTTGGAGCGGATGTACCAAGAGACCCAGTACTTC,CASSQGLERMYQETQYF
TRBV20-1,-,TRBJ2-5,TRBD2,TGCAGTGCTACCGGACTAGCGGGAAATGGGGAGACCCAGTACTTC,CSATGLAGNGETQYF
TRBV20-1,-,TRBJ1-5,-,TGCAGTGCTAGAATCGGACTTAATAGCAATCAGCCCCAGCATTTT,CSARIGLNSNQPQHF
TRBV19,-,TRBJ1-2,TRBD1,TGTGCCAGTAGAGGACAGGGTCCATATGGCTACACCTTC,CASRGQGPYGYTF
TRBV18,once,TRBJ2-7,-,TGTGCCAGCTCACCGGGATCCTTCGGGGAGCAGTACTTC,CASSPGSFGEQYF
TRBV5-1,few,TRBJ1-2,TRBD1,TGCGCCAGCAGCCCCGGGGACAGGGGGGCTTCGGTGGCTGGCTACACCTTC,CASSPGDRGASVAGYTF
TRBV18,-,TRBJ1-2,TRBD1,TGTGCCAGCTCACCACCGGCCAGGGGGCTATCGTACTATGGCTACACCTTC,CASSPPARGLSYYGYTF
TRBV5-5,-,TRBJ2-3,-,TGTGCCAGCAGCGCTAGGGGGAAAGATACGCAGTATTTT,CASSARGKDTQYF
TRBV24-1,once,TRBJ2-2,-,TGTGCCACCAGTGGGGTCAGGGGAAACACCGGGGAGCTGTTTTTT,CATSGVRGNTGELFF
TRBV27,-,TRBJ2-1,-,TGTGCCAGCAGTAATCAGAGGAATGAGCAGTTCTTC,CASSNQRNEQFF
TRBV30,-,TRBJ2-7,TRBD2,TGTGCCTGGTGGGGGGGCTACGAGCAGTACTTC,CAWWGGYEQYF
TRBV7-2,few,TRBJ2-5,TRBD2,TGTGCCAGCAGCTTGACGACTAGCGGGCACTCCCAGCAGGAGACCCAGTACTTC,CASSLTTSGHSQQETQYF
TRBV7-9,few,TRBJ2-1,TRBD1,TGTGCCAGCAGCTCCGCCACAGGGGCTTTCTACAATGAGCAGTTCTTC,CASSSATGAFYNEQFF
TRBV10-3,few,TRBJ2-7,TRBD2,TGTGCCATAGCGGGGGAGATCTCCTACGAGCAGTACTTC,CAIAGEISYEQYF
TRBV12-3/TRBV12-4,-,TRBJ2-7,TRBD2,TGTGCCAGCAGACAAGCGGGGGGAACCTACTCCTACGAGCAGTACTTC,CASRQAGGTYSYEQYF